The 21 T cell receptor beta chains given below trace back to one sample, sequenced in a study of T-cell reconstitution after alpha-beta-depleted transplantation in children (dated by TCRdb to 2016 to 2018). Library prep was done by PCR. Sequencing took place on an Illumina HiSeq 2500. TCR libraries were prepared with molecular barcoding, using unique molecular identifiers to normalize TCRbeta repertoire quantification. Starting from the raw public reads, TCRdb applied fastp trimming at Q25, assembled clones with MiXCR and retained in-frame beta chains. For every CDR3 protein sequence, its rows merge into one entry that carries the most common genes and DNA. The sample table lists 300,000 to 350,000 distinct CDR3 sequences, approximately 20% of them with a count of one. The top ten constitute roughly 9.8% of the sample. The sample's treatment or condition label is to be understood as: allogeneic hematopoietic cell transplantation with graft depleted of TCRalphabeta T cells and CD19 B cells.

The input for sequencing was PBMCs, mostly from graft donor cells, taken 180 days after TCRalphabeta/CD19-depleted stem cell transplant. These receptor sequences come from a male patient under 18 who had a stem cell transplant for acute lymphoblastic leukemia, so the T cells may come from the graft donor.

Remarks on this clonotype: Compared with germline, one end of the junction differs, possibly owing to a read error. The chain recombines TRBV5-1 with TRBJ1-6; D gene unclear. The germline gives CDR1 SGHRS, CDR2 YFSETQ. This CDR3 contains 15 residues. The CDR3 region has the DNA TGCGCCAGCGGCTTGGTGAGGTCTATGCATTCACCCCTCCACTTT. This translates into CASGLVRSMHSPLHF. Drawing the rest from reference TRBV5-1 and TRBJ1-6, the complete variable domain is KAGVTQTPRYLIKTRGQQVTLSCSPISGHRSVSWYQQTPGQGLQFLFEYFSETQRNKGNFPGRFSGRQFSNSRSEMNVSTLELGDSALYLCASGLVRSMHSPLHFGNGTRLTVT.

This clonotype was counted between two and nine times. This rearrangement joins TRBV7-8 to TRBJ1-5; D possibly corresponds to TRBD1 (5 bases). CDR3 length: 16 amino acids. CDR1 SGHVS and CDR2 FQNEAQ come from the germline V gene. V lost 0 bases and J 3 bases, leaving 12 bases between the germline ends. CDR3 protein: CASSLAPGRHNQPQHF. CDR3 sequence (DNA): TGTGCCAGCAGCTTAGCCCCGGGACGCCACAATCAGCCCCAGCATTTT.

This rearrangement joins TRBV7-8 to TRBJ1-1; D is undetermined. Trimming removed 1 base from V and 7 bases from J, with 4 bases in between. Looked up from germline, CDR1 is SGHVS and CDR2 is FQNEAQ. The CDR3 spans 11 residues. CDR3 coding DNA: TGTGCCAGCAGCTTAGTCGTTGAAGCTTTCTTT. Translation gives CASSLVVEAFF.

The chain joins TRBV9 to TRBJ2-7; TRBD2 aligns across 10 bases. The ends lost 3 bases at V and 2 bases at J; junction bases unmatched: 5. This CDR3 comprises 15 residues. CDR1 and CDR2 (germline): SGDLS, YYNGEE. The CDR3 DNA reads TGTGCCAGCAGCGGCGGGACTAGCGAGGCCTACGAGCAGTACTTC. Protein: CASSGGTSEAYEQYF.

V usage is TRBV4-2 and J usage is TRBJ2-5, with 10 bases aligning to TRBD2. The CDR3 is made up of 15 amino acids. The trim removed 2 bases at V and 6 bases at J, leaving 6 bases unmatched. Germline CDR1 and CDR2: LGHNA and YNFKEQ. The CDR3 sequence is CASSQKTSGLKTQYF. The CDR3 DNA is TGTGCCAGCAGCCAAAAGACTAGCGGGTTAAAGACCCAGTACTTC.

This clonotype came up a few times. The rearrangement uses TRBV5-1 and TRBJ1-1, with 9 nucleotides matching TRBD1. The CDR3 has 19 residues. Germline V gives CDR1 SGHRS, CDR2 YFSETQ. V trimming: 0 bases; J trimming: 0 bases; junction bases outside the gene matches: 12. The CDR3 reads CASSLEPSRGQGVNTEAFF. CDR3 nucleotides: TGCGCCAGCAGCTTGGAACCGTCCCGGGGACAGGGTGTGAACACTGAAGCTTTCTTT.

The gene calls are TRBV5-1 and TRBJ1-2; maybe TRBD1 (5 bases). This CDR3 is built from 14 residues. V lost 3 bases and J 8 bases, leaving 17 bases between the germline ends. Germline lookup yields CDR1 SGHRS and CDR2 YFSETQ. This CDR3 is CASSSVPGYGGYTF. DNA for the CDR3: TGCGCCAGCAGCTCTGTCCCAGGGTACGGCGGCTACACCTTC. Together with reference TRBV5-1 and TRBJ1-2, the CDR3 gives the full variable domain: KAGVTQTPRYLIKTRGQQVTLSCSPISGHRSVSWYQQTPGQGLQFLFEYFSETQRNKGNFPGRFSGRQFSNSRSEMNVSTLELGDSALYLCASSSVPGYGGYTFGSGTRLTVV.

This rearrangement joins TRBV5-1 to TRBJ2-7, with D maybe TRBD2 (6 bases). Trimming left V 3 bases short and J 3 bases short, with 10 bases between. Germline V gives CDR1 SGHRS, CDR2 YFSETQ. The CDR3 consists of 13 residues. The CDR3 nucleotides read TGCGCCAGCAGCTGGAGGGACCTCTACGAGCAGTACTTC. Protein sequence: CASSWRDLYEQYF. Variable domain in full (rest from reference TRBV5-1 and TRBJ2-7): KAGVTQTPRYLIKTRGQQVTLSCSPISGHRSVSWYQQTPGQGLQFLFEYFSETQRNKGNFPGRFSGRQFSNSRSEMNVSTLELGDSALYLCASSWRDLYEQYFGPGTRLTVT.

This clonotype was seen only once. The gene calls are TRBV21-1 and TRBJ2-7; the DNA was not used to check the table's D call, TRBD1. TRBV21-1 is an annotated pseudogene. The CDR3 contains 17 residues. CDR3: CASSKGGDSQGGYEQYF. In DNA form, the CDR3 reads TGTGCCAGCAGCAAAGGAGGAGATTCCCAGGGCGGCTACGAGCAGTACTTC.

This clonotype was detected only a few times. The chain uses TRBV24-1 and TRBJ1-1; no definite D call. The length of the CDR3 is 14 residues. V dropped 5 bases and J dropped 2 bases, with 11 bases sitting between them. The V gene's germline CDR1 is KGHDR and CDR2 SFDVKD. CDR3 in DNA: TGTGCCACCAGTGGACCTCCCCCAAACACTGAAGCTTTCTTT. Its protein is CATSGPPPNTEAFF.

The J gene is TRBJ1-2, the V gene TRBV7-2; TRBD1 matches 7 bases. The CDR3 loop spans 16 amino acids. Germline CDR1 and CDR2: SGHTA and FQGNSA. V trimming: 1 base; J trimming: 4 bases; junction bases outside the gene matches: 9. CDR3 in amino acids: CASSLVGRGPIYGYTF. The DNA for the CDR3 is TGTGCCAGCAGCTTAGTAGGAAGGGGGCCTATCTATGGCTACACCTTC.

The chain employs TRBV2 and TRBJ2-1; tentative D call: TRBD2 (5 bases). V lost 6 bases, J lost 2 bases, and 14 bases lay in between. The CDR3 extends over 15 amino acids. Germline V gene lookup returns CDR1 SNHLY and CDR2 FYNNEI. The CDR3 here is CASSDVGRAYNEQFF. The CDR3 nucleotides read TGTGCCAGCAGCGACGTAGGGCGGGCCTACAATGAGCAGTTCTTC.

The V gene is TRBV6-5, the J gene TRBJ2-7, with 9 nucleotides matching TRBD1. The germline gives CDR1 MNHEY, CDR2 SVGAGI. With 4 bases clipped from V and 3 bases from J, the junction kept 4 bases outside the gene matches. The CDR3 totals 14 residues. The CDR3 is CASSWDRASYEQYF. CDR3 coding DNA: TGTGCCAGCAGTTGGGACAGGGCAAGCTACGAGCAGTACTTC.

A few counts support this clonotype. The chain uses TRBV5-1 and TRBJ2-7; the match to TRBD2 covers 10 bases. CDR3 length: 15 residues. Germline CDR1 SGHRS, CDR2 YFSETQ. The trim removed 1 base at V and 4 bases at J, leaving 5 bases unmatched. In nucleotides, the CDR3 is TGCGCCAGCAGCTTGCGGCCGACTAGCGGGTACGAGCAGTACTTC. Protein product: CASSLRPTSGYEQYF.

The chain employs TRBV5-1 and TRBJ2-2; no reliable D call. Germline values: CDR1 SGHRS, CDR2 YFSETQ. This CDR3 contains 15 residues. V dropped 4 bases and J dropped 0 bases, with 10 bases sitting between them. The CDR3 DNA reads TGCGCCAGCAGCGCGACTGCCCCGAACACCGGGGAGCTGTTTTTT. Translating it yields CASSATAPNTGELFF.

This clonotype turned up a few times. CDR3 amino acids: CASSTGRPQGRQYF. As DNA, the CDR3 is TGTGCCAGCAGCACGGGACGGCCTCAAGGGCGGCAGTACTTC. This chain uses TRBV7-6 with TRBJ2-7, with D perhaps being TRBD1 or TRBD2 (5 bases each). The CDR3 sequence is 14 residues long. The germline gives CDR1 SGHVS, CDR2 FNYEAQ. The ends were cut back, 5 bases at V and 9 bases at J, with 20 bases in the middle.

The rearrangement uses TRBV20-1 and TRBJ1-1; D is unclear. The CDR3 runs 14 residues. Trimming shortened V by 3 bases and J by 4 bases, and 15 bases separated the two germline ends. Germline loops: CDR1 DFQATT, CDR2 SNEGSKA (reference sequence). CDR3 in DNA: TGCAGTGCTAGCGGGCCCCCTCAGAGCACTGAAGCTTTCTTT. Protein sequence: CSASGPPQSTEAFF.

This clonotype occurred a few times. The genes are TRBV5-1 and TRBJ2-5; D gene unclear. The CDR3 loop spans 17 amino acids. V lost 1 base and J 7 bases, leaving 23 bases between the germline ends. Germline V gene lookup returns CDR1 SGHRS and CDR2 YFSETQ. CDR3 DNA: TGCGCCAGCAGCTTGAGAGTGTTCTCAGGAGACTTAGGGACCCAGTACTTC. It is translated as CASSLRVFSGDLGTQYF.

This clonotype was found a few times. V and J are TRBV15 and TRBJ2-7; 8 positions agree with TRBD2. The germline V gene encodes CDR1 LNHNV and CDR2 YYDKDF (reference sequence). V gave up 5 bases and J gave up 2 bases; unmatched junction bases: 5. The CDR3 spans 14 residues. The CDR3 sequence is CATSLLAGAYEQYF. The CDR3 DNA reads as TGTGCCACCAGCCTTCTAGCGGGCGCCTACGAGCAGTACTTC.

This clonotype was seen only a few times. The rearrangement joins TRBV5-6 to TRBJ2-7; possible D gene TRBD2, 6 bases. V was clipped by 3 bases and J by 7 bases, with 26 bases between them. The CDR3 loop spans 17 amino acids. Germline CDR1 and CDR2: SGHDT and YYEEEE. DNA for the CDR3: TGTGCCAGCAGCTCGGATGGGACTTCCTGGGGCTTGTGGGAGCAGTACTTC. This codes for CASSSDGTSWGLWEQYF.

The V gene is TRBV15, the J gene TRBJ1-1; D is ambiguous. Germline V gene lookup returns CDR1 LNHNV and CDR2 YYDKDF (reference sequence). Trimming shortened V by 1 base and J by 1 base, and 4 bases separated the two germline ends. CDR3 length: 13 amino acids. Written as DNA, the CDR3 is TGTGCCACCAGCAGAGGCACGAACACTGAAGCTTTCTTT. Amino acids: CATSRGTNTEAFF.